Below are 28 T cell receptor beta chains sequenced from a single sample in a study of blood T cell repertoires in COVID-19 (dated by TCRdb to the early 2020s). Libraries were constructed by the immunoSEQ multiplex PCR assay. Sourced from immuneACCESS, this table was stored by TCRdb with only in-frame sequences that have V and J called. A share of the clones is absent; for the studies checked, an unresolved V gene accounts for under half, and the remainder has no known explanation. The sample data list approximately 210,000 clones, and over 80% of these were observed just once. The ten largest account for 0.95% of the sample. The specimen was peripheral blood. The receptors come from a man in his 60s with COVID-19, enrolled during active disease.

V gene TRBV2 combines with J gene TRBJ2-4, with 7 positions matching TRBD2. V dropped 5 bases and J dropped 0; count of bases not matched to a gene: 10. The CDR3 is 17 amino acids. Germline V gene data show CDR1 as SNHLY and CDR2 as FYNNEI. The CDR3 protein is CASSSGIREEAKNIQYF. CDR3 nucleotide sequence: TGTGCCAGCAGTTCAGGAATACGGGAGGAAGCCAAAAACATTCAGTACTTC.

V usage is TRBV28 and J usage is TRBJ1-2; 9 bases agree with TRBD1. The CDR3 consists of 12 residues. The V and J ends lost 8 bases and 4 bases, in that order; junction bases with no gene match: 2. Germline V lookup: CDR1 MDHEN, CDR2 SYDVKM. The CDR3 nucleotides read TGTGCCAGCGGGACAGGGCTCTATGGCTACACCTTC. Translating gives CASGTGLYGYTF.

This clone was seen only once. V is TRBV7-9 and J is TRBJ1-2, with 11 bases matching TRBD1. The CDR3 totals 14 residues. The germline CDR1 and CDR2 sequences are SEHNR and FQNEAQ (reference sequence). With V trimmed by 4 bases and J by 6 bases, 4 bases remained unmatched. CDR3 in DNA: TGTGCCAGCAGCTGGACAGGGGGCGAACATGGCTACACCTTC. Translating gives CASSWTGGEHGYTF.

CDR3 coding DNA: TGTGCCAGCAGCCCAAGGGGACAATCTAATTCACCCCTCCACTTT. Translating gives CASSPRGQSNSPLHF. The chain recombines TRBV7-2 with TRBJ1-6, with D maybe TRBD1 (6 bases). CDR3 size: 15 residues. Germline V gene sequence: CDR1 SGHTA, CDR2 FQGNSA. V shed 5 bases and J shed 6 bases, with 14 bases lying between them.

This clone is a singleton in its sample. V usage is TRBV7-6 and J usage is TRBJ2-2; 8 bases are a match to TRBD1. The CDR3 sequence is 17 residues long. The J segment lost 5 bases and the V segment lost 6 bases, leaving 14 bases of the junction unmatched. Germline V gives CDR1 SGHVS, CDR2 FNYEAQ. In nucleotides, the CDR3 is TGTGCCAGCAGACAAACATTGCCGGGACAGGCTACCGGGGAGCTGTTTTTT. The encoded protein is CASRQTLPGQATGELFF. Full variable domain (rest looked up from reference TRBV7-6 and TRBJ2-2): GAGVSQSPRYKVTKRGQDVALRCDPISGHVSLYWYRQALGQGPEFLTYFNYEAQQDKSGLPNDRFSAERPEGSISTLTIQRTEQRDSAMYRCASRQTLPGQATGELFFGEGSRLTVL.

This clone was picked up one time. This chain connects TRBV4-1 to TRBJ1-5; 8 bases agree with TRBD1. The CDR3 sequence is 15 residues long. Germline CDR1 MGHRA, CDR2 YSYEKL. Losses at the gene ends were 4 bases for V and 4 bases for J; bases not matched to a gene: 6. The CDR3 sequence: CASSRQGAENQPQHF. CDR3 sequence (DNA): TGCGCCAGCAGCCGCCAGGGGGCGGAAAATCAGCCCCAGCATTTT.

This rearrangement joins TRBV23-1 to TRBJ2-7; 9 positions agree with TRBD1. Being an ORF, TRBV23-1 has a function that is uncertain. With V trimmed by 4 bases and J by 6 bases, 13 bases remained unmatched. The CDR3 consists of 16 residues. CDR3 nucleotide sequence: TGCGCCAGCAGTCGTCATCACCTCGGACAGGGGTGCGAGCAGTACTTC. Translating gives CASSRHHLGQGCEQYF.

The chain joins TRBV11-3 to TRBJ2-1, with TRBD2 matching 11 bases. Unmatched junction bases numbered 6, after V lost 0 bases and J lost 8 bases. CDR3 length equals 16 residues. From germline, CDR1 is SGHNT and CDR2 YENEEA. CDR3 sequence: CASSLEGVSGRDEQFF. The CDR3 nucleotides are TGTGCCAGCAGCTTAGAGGGTGTTAGCGGGAGGGATGAGCAGTTCTTC.

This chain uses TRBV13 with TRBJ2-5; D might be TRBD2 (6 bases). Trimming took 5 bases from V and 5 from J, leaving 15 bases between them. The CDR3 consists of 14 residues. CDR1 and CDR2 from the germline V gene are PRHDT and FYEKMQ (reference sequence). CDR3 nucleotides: TGTGCCAGCAGCCTCGGGGTCGCGGGGGAGACCCAGTACTTC. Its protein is CASSLGVAGETQYF.

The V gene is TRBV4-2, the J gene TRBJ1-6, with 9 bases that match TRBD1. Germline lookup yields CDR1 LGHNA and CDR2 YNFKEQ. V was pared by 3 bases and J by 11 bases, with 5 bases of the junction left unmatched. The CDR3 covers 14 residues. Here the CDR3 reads CASSQGTGNPPLHF. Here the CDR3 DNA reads TGTGCCAGCAGCCAGGGGACAGGGAATCCACCCCTCCACTTT.

The CDR3 DNA follows: TGTGCCATCAGTATCACGGGACAGTACAATGAGCAGTTCTTC. Its protein is CAISITGQYNEQFF. The genes are TRBV10-3 and TRBJ2-1; 7 bases match TRBD1. Trimming took 5 bases from V and 4 from J; bases not matched to a gene: 5. The CDR3 consists of 14 residues. CDR1 ENHRY and CDR2 SYGVKD come from the germline V gene.

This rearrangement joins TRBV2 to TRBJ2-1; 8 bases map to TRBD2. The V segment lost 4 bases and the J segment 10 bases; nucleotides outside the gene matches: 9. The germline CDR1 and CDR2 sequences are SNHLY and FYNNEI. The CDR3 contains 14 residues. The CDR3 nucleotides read TGTGCCAGCAGTGTTAGCGGGACGAGGGGGGAGCAGTTCTTC. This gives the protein CASSVSGTRGEQFF.

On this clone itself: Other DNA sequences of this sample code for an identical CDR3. The CDR3 protein is CASSLGGLAGAETQYF. DNA for the CDR3: TGCGCCAGCAGCTTGGGGGGCTTAGCGGGAGCGGAGACCCAGTACTTC. The J gene is TRBJ2-5, the V gene TRBV5-1; 9 nucleotides align to TRBD2. Germline CDR1 is SGHRS and CDR2 is YFSETQ. CDR3 size: 16 residues. J was trimmed by 5 bases and V by 0 bases; bases with no gene match: 8.

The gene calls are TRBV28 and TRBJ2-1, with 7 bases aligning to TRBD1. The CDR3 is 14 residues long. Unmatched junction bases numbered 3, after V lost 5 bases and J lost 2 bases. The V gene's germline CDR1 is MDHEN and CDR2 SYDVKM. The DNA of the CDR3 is TGTGCCAGCAGTACCACAGGGGCCTACAATGAGCAGTTCTTC. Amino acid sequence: CASSTTGAYNEQFF.

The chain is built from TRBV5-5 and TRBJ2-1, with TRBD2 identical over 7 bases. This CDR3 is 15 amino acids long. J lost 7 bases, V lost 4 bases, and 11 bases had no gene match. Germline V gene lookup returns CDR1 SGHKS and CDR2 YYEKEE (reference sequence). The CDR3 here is CASSPGARRGNEQFF. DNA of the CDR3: TGTGCCAGCAGCCCCGGAGCCAGGCGGGGGAATGAGCAGTTCTTC.

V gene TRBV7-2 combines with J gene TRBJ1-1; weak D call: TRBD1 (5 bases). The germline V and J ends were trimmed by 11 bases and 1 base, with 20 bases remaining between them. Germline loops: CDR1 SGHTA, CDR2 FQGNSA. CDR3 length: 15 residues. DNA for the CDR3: TGTGCCTCCACTACTTCACCGGGGGAGAACACTGAAGCTTTCTTT. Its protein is CASTTSPGENTEAFF.

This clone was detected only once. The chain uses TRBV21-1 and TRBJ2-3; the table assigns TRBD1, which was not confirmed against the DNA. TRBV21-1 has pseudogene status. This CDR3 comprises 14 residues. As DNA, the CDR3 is TGTGCCAGCAGCCCCGGGACAGGGAGGAATACGCAGTATTTT. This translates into CASSPGTGRNTQYF.

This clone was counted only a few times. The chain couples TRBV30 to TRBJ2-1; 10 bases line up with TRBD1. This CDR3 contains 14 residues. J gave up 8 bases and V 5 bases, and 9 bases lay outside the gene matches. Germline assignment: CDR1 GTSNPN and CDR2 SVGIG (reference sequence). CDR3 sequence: CAWSTGQGLHEQFF. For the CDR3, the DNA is TGTGCCTGGTCAACGGGACAGGGGTTGCATGAGCAGTTCTTC.

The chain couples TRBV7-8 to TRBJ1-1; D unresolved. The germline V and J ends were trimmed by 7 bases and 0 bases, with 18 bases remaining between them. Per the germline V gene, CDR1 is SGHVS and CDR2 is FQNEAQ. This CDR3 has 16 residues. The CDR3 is CASTYRGGPLNTEAFF. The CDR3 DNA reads TGTGCCAGCACCTACCGGGGAGGGCCCCTGAACACTGAAGCTTTCTTT.

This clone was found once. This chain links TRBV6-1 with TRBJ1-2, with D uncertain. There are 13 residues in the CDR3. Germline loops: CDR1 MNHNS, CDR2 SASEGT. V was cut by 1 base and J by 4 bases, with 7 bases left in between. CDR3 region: CASSEGNTYGYTF. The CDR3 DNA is TGTGCCAGCAGTGAAGGCAACACCTATGGCTACACCTTC.

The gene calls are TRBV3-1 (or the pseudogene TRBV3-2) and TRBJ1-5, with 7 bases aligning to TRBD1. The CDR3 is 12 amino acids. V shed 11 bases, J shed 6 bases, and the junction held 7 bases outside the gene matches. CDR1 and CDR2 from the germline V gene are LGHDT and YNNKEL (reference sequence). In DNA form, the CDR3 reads TGTGCCGGTTACAGGGGTAGTCAGCCCCAGCATTTT. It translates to CAGYRGSQPQHF.

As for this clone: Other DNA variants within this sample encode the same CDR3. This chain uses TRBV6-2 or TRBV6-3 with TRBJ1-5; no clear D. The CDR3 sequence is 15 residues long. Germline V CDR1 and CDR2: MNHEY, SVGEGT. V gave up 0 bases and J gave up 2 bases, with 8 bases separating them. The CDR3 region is CASSYSGQGNQPQHF. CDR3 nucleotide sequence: TGTGCCAGCAGTTACTCTGGGCAGGGCAATCAGCCCCAGCATTTT.

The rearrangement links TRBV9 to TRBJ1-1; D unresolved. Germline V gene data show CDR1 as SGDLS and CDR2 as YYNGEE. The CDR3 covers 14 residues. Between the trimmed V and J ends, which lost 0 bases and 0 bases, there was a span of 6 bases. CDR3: CASSVATMNTEAFF. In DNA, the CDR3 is TGTGCCAGCAGCGTAGCTACGATGAACACTGAAGCTTTCTTT.

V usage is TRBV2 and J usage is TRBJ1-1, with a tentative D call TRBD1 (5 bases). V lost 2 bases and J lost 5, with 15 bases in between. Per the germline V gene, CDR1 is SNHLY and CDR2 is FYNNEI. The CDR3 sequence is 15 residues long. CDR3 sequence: CASSEQPARGTEAFF. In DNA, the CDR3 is TGTGCCAGCAGTGAACAGCCCGCCCGGGGGACTGAAGCTTTCTTT.

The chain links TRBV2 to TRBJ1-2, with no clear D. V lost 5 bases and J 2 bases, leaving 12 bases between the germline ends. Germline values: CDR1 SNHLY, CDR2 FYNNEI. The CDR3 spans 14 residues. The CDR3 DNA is TGTGCCAGCAGTCCAGTTACCGGGAACTATGGCTACACCTTC. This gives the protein CASSPVTGNYGYTF.

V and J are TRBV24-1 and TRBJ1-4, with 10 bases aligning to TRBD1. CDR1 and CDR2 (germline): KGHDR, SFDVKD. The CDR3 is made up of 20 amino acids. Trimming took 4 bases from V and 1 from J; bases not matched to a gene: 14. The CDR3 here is CATSEFRQGARVQTNEKLFF. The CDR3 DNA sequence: TGTGCCACCAGTGAGTTCAGACAGGGGGCGCGAGTACAAACTAATGAAAAACTGTTTTTT.

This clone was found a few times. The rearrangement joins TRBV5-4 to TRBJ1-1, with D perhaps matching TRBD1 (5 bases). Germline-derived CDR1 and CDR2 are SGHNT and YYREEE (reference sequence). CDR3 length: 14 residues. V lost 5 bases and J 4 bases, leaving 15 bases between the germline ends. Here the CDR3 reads CASSRGPGGTEAFF. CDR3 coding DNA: TGTGCCAGCAGTCGAGGTCCCGGGGGCACTGAAGCTTTCTTT.

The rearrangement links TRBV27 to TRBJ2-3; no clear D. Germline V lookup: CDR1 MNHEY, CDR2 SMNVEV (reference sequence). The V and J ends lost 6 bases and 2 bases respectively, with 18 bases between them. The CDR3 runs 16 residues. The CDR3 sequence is CASSPLLSINTDTQYF. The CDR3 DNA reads TGTGCCAGCAGCCCGCTTCTATCGATTAACACAGATACGCAGTATTTT.